This TCR beta chain was captured in a study of cytomegalovirus exposure and HLA in healthy donors. Study background: There were more than 350 genotyped donors. Of these, 81% fell in the genetic ancestry cluster associated with self-reported Caucasian donors.

CDR1 and CDR2 (germline): SGHTA, FQGNSA. V was cut by 5 bases and J by 4 bases, with 23 bases left in between. This CDR3 has 17 residues. Both 60 Vbeta primers and 13 Jbeta primers went into the PCR. Produced via immunoSEQ multiplex PCR; TCRdb's table is partial and in-frame only. This table has about 73,000 clones, roughly four fifths appearing once. A word on this clone: As yet, its antigen is unknown.

General study findings and limits: In a later analysis, most CMV-associated TCR beta chains appeared HLA-restricted. A missense DCLRE1C variant was associated with V- and J-gene trimming of TCR beta chains in a later analysis, and an independent cohort replicated the association. A later analysis showed that HLA-associated TCR beta chains had undergone more clonal expansion than equally common others.

This receptor was taken from a man between 65 and 85 years old in good health and CMV-seronegative. This rearrangement joins TRBV7-2 to TRBJ2-5; D gene unclear. Material for sequencing was PBMCs. The CDR3 DNA reads TGTGCCAGCAGCCGCACTCCCGCTTTGTCCCGCGGAGAGACCCAGTACTTC. As protein: CASSRTPALSRGETQYF.